This T cell receptor beta chain was sequenced for a study of blood T cells in healthy people across ages. Findings and caveats of the study: Getting older went along with TCR beta diversity per million T cells dropping roughly linearly.

Comment on this clonotype: The antigen is unknown.

The germline V gene encodes CDR1 MNHEY and CDR2 SVGEGT. V lost 1 base and J lost 0, with 7 bases in between. The CDR3 loop spans 15 amino acids. A second about 7 to 11 cycle PCR used barcoded and J-beta primers. No fewer than 2.5 million CDR3-containing paired-end reads came from each sample. From the 5' RACE reads, TCRdb called clonotypes with MiXCR, one entry per CDR3 protein. The repertoire holds 650,000 to 800,000 distinct CDR3 sequences, with around two fifths as singletons. This clonotype was obtained from a man aged 60 to 75 in good health. This sequence joins TRBV6-2 or TRBV6-3 and TRBJ1-5; D is ambiguous. Sequenced sample: blood. The CDR3, as DNA: TGTGCCAGCAGTTACTTCAGGTATAGCAATCAGCCCCAGCATTTT. Translated, it gives CASSYFRYSNQPQHF.